A single sample is the source of the 24 T cell receptor beta chains below, sequenced in a study of T cell changes during pregnancy in multiple sclerosis. Here immunoSEQ multiplex PCR was the method, and the copy in TCRdb shows in-frame clones only, minus some. The sample lists 40,000 to 45,000 clones; just under 95% were seen once. The material sequenced was CD4+ T cells from peripheral blood mononuclear cells, taken in the third trimester of pregnancy. These receptors came from a female donor with multiple sclerosis, enrolled in a pregnancy study.

The V gene is TRBV5-1, the J gene TRBJ2-3; maybe TRBD2 (5 bases). The CDR3 contains 14 residues. The ends were cut back, 0 bases at V and 10 bases at J, with 15 bases in the middle. Germline V gene lookup returns CDR1 SGHRS and CDR2 YFSETQ. CDR3 DNA: TGCGCCAGCAGCTTGGGGGAGCTGGAGGTTGCGCAGTATTTT. Its translation is CASSLGELEVAQYF. Variable domain in full (rest from reference TRBV5-1 and TRBJ2-3): KAGVTQTPRYLIKTRGQQVTLSCSPISGHRSVSWYQQTPGQGLQFLFEYFSETQRNKGNFPGRFSGRQFSNSRSEMNVSTLELGDSALYLCASSLGELEVAQYFGPGTRLTVL.

V gene TRBV27 combines with J gene TRBJ2-1; TRBD2 aligns across 14 bases. The CDR3 is made up of 18 amino acids. Germline assignment: CDR1 MNHEY and CDR2 SMNVEV (reference sequence). V lost 8 bases and J lost 9; bases outside the gene matches: 18. This CDR3 is CASGFSAGGLAGVGEQFF. In nucleotides, the CDR3 is TGTGCCAGCGGGTTCTCGGCTGGGGGACTAGCGGGAGTAGGTGAGCAGTTCTTC.

The chain uses TRBV5-8 and TRBJ1-5, with 9 bases matching TRBD1. Germline loops: CDR1 SGHTS, CDR2 YDEGEE. Germline trimming cut 0 bases from V and 3 bases from J; bases unmatched to any gene: 4. This CDR3 has 16 residues. The CDR3 region has the DNA TGTGCCAGCAGCTTGGGTGGACAGGGGTACAATCAGCCCCAGCATTTT. Its translation is CASSLGGQGYNQPQHF.

V and J are TRBV30 and TRBJ1-4; 8 bases align to TRBD1. Germline CDR1 reads GTSNPN; CDR2 reads SVGIG (reference sequence). This CDR3 is 15 amino acids long. Germline trimming cut 1 base from V and 7 bases from J; bases unmatched to any gene: 8. The CDR3 DNA reads as TGTGCCTGGAGTGGACAGGGGCGCCGTATTGAAAAACTGTTTTTT. Translation gives CAWSGQGRRIEKLFF.

This clone came up once. This chain links TRBV19 with TRBJ1-4; D is possibly TRBD1 (5 bases). Germline V lookup: CDR1 LNHDA, CDR2 SQIVND (reference sequence). The length of the CDR3 is 16 residues. The V and J ends lost 5 bases and 3 bases respectively, with 16 bases between them. In DNA, the CDR3 is TGTGCCAGTAGTCCTCACTCAGGGATCGCTAATGAAAAACTGTTTTTT. It codes for CASSPHSGIANEKLFF.

This clone appeared a single time. The chain uses TRBV6-1 and TRBJ1-2, with a weak D call TRBD1 (5 bases). V gave up 2 bases and J gave up 5 bases, with 15 bases separating them. CDR1 is MNHNS and CDR2 is SASEGT in the germline V gene. The CDR3 spans 15 residues. The CDR3: CASSEPGFLRYGYTF. CDR3 DNA sequence: TGTGCCAGCAGTGAACCAGGGTTTCTCCGGTATGGCTACACCTTC.

The J gene is TRBJ2-1, the V gene TRBV5-8, with 8 nucleotides matching TRBD2. The V gene end was trimmed by 0 bases and the J gene end by 10 bases; junction bases not matched to a gene: 12. Per germline, CDR1 SGHTS and CDR2 YDEGEE. The CDR3 loop spans 16 amino acids. The CDR3 nucleotides are TGTGCCAGCAGCTTGGGTTCGGCGGGAGGATCGGAGGAGCAGTTCTTC. Its translation: CASSLGSAGGSEEQFF. Variable domain in full (rest from reference TRBV5-8 and TRBJ2-1): EAGVTQSPTHLIKTRGQQATLRCSPISGHTSVYWYQQALGLGLQFLLWYDEGEERNRGNFPPRFSGRQFPNYSSELNVNALELEDSALYLCASSLGSAGGSEEQFFGPGTRLTVL.

This chain uses TRBV21-1 with TRBJ2-7; the D call in the table, TRBD1, was not verified against the DNA. TRBV21-1 is designated a pseudogene. The CDR3 is made up of 13 amino acids. The CDR3 sequence: CAISGQAAYEQYF. The DNA for the CDR3 is TGTGCCATCAGCGGACAGGCCGCCTACGAGCAGTACTTC.

The chain joins TRBV6-5 to TRBJ1-1, with D tentatively TRBD1 (5 bases). V lost 4 bases to trimming and J lost 3 bases, with 18 bases between them. The CDR3 extends over 16 amino acids. CDR1 is MNHEY and CDR2 is SVGAGI in the germline V gene. In DNA, the CDR3 is TGTGCCAGCAGTTCCTCGGGACTCAAATCATACACTGAAGCTTTCTTT. Translating it yields CASSSSGLKSYTEAFF.

The chain uses TRBV18 and TRBJ1-2, with D unresolved. This CDR3 has 13 residues. The V gene's germline CDR1 is KGHSH and CDR2 LQKENI. V was pared by 4 bases and J by 6 bases, with 12 bases between. The CDR3 DNA is TGTGCCAGCTCACTTACAGATTCCAATGGCTACACCTTC. Its protein product is CASSLTDSNGYTF.

J is TRBJ2-7 and V is TRBV10-3; 8 positions match TRBD1. Losses at the gene ends were 3 bases for V and 4 bases for J; bases not matched to a gene: 5. Germline lookup yields CDR1 ENHRY and CDR2 SYGVKD. The CDR3 extends over 14 amino acids. The CDR3: CAISDPGQAYEQYF. For the CDR3, the DNA is TGTGCCATCAGTGATCCGGGACAGGCTTACGAGCAGTACTTC.

The V call is TRBV6-6, the J call TRBJ1-1; maybe TRBD1 (5 bases). The CDR3 loop spans 15 amino acids. Germline assignment: CDR1 MNHNY and CDR2 SVGAGI (reference sequence). Deletions cut 2 bases from V and 0 bases from J, with 10 bases between. As DNA, the CDR3 is TGTGCCAGCAGTTACGGCATGACAGTGAACACTGAAGCTTTCTTT. Translated: CASSYGMTVNTEAFF.

The chain couples TRBV5-4 to TRBJ2-1; 8 nucleotides line up with TRBD1. Looked up from germline, CDR1 is SGHNT and CDR2 is YYREEE (reference sequence). V shed 4 bases and J 8 bases; nucleotides not matched to a gene: 11. The CDR3 covers 15 residues. CDR3 protein: CASSGMQGANDEQFF. CDR3 bases: TGTGCCAGCAGCGGGATGCAGGGGGCTAACGATGAGCAGTTCTTC.

The chain couples TRBV27 to TRBJ1-2; maybe TRBD1 (5 bases). The CDR3 contains 13 residues. The V gene's germline CDR1 is MNHEY and CDR2 SMNVEV (reference sequence). V dropped 8 bases and J dropped 4 bases, with 14 bases sitting between them. The chain's CDR3 is CASRGLPGYGYTF. CDR3 coding DNA: TGTGCCAGCCGGGGACTCCCTGGCTATGGCTACACCTTC.

The chain couples TRBV7-2 to TRBJ1-4; TRBD1 matches 10 bases. After removal of 5 bases from V and 13 bases from J, the junction contained 13 bases not matched to a gene. Germline-derived CDR1 and CDR2 are SGHTA and FQGNSA. The CDR3 contains 15 residues. CDR3 in amino acids: CASSPDRRDRGGLFF. CDR3 DNA sequence: TGTGCCAGCAGCCCGGATCGCCGGGACAGGGGAGGACTGTTTTTT.

The rearrangement joins TRBV5-6 to TRBJ1-2; 10 bases fit TRBD1. The CDR3 consists of 13 residues. V lost 7 bases, J lost 5 bases, and 5 bases stayed unmatched. From germline, CDR1 is SGHDT and CDR2 YYEEEE. The CDR3 is CASSGTGAYGYTF. Written as DNA, the CDR3 is TGTGCCAGCTCCGGGACAGGGGCGTATGGCTACACCTTC.

The chain combines TRBV7-3 with TRBJ2-2; a weak D match, TRBD2 (5 bases). The CDR3 is made up of 15 amino acids. Trimming took 4 bases from V and 0 from J, leaving 9 bases between them. Germline assignment: CDR1 SGHTA and CDR2 FQGTGA. CDR3 in amino acids: CASSSPGANTGELFF. CDR3 nucleotide sequence: TGTGCCAGCAGCTCCCCCGGGGCGAACACCGGGGAGCTGTTTTTT.

This chain links TRBV5-4 with TRBJ2-3; tentatively, D is TRBD2 (5 bases). Trimming shortened V by 9 bases and J by 2 bases, and 13 bases separated the two germline ends. Germline V lookup: CDR1 SGHNT, CDR2 YYREEE (reference sequence). The CDR3 is made up of 13 amino acids. The CDR3 here is CATTGRATDTQYF. The CDR3 coding sequence is TGTGCCACCACTGGGAGAGCCACAGATACGCAGTATTTT.

Only a few counts were recorded for this clone. The gene calls are TRBV30 and TRBJ1-1; 8 positions agree with TRBD1. Germline V gene sequence: CDR1 GTSNPN, CDR2 SVGIG (reference sequence). The CDR3 covers 15 residues. Trimming took 3 bases from V and 1 from J; bases not matched to a gene: 7. The CDR3, as DNA: TGTGCCTGGAGAGATACAGGGACAGGGAACACTGAAGCTTTCTTT. Its translation is CAWRDTGTGNTEAFF.

The V call is TRBV5-4, the J call TRBJ2-1, with no clear D. This CDR3 spans 13 amino acids. Germline V gives CDR1 SGHNT, CDR2 YYREEE (reference sequence). Trimming pared 0 bases from V and 6 bases from J, leaving 7 bases between. The DNA of the CDR3 is TGTGCCAGCAGCTTGGATCAGGTCAATGAGCAGTTCTTC. Translated, it gives CASSLDQVNEQFF. Filled out from reference TRBV5-4 and TRBJ2-1, the complete variable domain reads ETGVTQSPTHLIKTRGQQVTLRCSSQSGHNTVSWYQQALGQGPQFIFQYYREEENGRGNFPPRFSGLQFPNYSSELNVNALELDDSALYLCASSLDQVNEQFFGPGTRLTVL.

This rearrangement joins TRBV7-2 to TRBJ1-3; D call uncertain. The CDR3 extends over 17 amino acids. Germline CDR1 is SGHTA and CDR2 is FQGNSA. Trimming removed 1 base from V and 0 bases from J, with 13 bases in between. The DNA for the CDR3 is TGTGCCAGCAGCTTAGGTTTAGCCATCTTCTCTGGAAACACCATATATTTT. Its translation: CASSLGLAIFSGNTIYF.

This clone showed up just once. V usage is TRBV9 and J usage is TRBJ2-1; TRBD2 might be the D (6 bases). This CDR3 comprises 15 residues. Germline CDR1 reads SGDLS; CDR2 reads YYNGEE. Trimming removed 0 bases from V and 7 bases from J, with 14 bases in between. The CDR3: CASSVGTLGRNEQFF. The CDR3 DNA sequence: TGTGCCAGCAGCGTAGGAACCCTTGGGAGGAATGAGCAGTTCTTC. The variable domain in full, with the rest retrieved from reference TRBV9 and TRBJ2-1, is DSGVTQTPKHLITATGQRVTLRCSPRSGDLSVYWYQQSLDQGLQFLIQYYNGEERAKGNILERFSAQQFPDLHSELNLSSLELGDSALYFCASSVGTLGRNEQFFGPGTRLTVL.

The chain uses TRBV19 and TRBJ2-7, with 9 positions matching TRBD1. Trimming removed 4 bases from V and 3 bases from J; junction bases left unmatched: 10. The CDR3 has 16 residues. Germline loops: CDR1 LNHDA, CDR2 SQIVND (reference sequence). The CDR3 sequence: CASSKPQGAKIYEQYF. The CDR3, as DNA: TGTGCCAGTAGTAAACCACAGGGGGCCAAGATCTACGAGCAGTACTTC.

The rearrangement uses TRBV28 and TRBJ1-2; 7 nucleotides line up with TRBD1. Trimming removed 5 bases from V and 5 bases from J; junction bases left unmatched: 2. The germline gives CDR1 MDHEN, CDR2 SYDVKM. The CDR3 is 12 amino acids. The CDR3 protein is CASSPQGYGYTF. The CDR3 DNA reads TGTGCCAGCAGTCCACAGGGGTATGGCTACACCTTC.